The clone carrying this T cell receptor (beta chain) was seen only once. In germline, CDR1 is KGHSH, CDR2 LQKENI. V gave up 0 bases and J gave up 5 bases; unmatched junction bases: 8. This CDR3 comprises 17 residues. This sample is drawn from a study of OX40 agonist ivuxolimab in advanced cancers. The table came from immunoSEQ multiplex PCR; TCRdb's copy has only in-frame clones and leaves some out. The sample shows over 50,000 clones, approximately 90% of them seen only once. The study sampled blood at baseline, cycle 4 day 1, and cycle 7 day 1. This sample comprised CD4+ or CD8+ T cells sorted from blood, obtained in a trial of the OX40 agonist ivuxolimab. This TCR derives from an adult with an advanced solid tumor such as melanoma, head and neck, liver or kidney cancer. The chain combines TRBV18 with TRBJ2-1; 9 nucleotides agree with TRBD1. The CDR3 region has the DNA TGTGCCAGCTCACCACCCGGGACAGGGCAGCTGAACAATGAGCAGTTCTTC. Its protein product is CASSPPGTGQLNNEQFF.